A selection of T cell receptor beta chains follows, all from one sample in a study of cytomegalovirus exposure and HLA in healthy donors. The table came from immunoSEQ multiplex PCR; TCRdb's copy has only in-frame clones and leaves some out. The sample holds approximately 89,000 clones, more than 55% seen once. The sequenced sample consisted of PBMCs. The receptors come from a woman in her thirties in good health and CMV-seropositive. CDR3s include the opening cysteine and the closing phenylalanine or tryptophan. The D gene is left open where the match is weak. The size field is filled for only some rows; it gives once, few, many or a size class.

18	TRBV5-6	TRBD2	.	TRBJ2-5	TGTGCCAGCAGCTCGGACCGGACTAGCGGGGCCTTCGGGGAGACCCAGTACTTC	CASSSDRTSGAFGETQYF
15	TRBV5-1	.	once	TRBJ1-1	TGCGCCAGCAGCTCCCCCCGGGGGATGGACACTGAAGCTTTCTTT	CASSSPRGMDTEAFF
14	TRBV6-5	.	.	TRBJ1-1	TGTGCCAGCAGTTGGCGACAGCGACTAGGTGAAGCTTTCTTT	CASSWRQRLGEAFF
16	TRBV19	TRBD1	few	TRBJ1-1	TGTGCCAGTAGTCCGTTGGGACAGGGGATGAACACTGAAGCTTTCTTT	CASSPLGQGMNTEAFF
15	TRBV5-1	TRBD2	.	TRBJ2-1	TGCGCCAGCAGCCTGACTAGCGGGGGTGTCAATGAGCAGTTCTTC	CASSLTSGGVNEQFF
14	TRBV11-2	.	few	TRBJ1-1	TGTGCCAGCAGCCTCTTACTGATGAACACTGAAGCTTTCTTT	CASSLLLMNTEAFF
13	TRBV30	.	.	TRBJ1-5	TGTGCCTGGAGTGTACCCGGAGGTCAGCCCCAGCATTTT	CAWSVPGGQPQHF
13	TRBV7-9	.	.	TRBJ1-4	TGTGCCAGCAGCTTCGGTCAGGGCGAAAAACTGTTTTTT	CASSFGQGEKLFF
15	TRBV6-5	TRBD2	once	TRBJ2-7	TGTGCCAGCAGTTCTTTGGGCGGGGGCTCCTACGAGCAGTACTTC	CASSSLGGGSYEQYF
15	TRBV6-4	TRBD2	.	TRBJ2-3	TGTGCCAGCAGTGACGGGCGGGGGGGCGTTGATACGCAGTATTTT	CASSDGRGGVDTQYF
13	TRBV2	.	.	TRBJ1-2	TGTGCCAGCAGTGAAGGCGGAAAATATGGCTACACCTTC	CASSEGGKYGYTF
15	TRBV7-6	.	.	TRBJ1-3	TGTGCCAGCAGCTTAGACAGGCCATCTGGAAACACCATATATTTT	CASSLDRPSGNTIYF
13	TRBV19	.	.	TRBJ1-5	TGTGCCACCAAGCGGGGAGGGAATCAGCCCCAGCATTTT	CATKRGGNQPQHF
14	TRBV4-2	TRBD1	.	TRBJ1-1	TGTGCCAGCAGCCGTGGACAGGGGAACACTGAAGCTTTCTTT	CASSRGQGNTEAFF
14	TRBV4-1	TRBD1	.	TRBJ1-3	TGCGCCAGCAGCTTCGGGACAGGGAGAAACACCATATATTTT	CASSFGTGRNTIYF
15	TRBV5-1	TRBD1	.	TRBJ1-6	TGCGCCAGCAACTCGGGGACAGGGGACAATTCACCCCTCCACTTT	CASNSGTGDNSPLHF
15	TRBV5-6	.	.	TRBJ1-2	TGTGCCAGCAGCTTGGCCCCGTCAGATTTCTATGGCTACACCTTC	CASSLAPSDFYGYTF
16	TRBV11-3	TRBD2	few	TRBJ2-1	TGTGCCAGCAGCTTAGGTCTGCGGGGGGGCCCCGATGAGCAGTTCTTC	CASSLGLRGGPDEQFF
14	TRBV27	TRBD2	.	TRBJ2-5	TGTGCCAGCAAGGGACTAGCGGGCGGAGAGACCCAGTACTTC	CASKGLAGGETQYF
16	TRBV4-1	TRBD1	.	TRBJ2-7	TGCGCCAGCAGCCCCCTGGGGGACAGTAGCTCCTACGAGCAGTACTTC	CASSPLGDSSSYEQYF
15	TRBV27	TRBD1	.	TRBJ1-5	TGTGCCAGCAGGGCGACAGGGGTCTTCGGACAGCCCCAGCATTTT	CASRATGVFGQPQHF
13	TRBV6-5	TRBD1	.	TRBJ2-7	TGTGCCAGCACGGAGGACAGGGGTTACGAGCAGTACTTC	CASTEDRGYEQYF
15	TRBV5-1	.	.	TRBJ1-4	TGCGCCAGCAGCTTGGAAGGCGGAACTAATGAAAAACTGTTTTTT	CASSLEGGTNEKLFF